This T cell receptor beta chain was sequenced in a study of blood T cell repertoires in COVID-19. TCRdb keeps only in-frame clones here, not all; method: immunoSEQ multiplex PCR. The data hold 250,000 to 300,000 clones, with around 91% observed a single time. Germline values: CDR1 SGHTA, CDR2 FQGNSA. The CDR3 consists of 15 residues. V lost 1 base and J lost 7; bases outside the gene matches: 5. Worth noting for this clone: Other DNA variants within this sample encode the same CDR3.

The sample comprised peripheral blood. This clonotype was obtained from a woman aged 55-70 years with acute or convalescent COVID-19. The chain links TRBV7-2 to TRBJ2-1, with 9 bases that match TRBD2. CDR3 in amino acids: CASSLVAGVGNEQFF. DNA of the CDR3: TGTGCCAGCAGCTTAGTAGCGGGAGTGGGTAATGAGCAGTTCTTC.